The 20 T cell receptor beta chains reported below all come from one sample, sequenced in a study of T-cell reconstitution after alpha-beta-depleted transplantation in children (dated by TCRdb to the mid-2010s). The library was prepared using PCR. The sequencer listed for this sample is Illumina HiSeq 2500. TCR library preparation used molecular barcoding, with unique molecular identifiers applied to normalize quantification of the TCRbeta repertoire. Using fastp trimming at Q25 and MiXCR clonotype assembly, TCRdb reanalyzed the public sequencing data and kept in-frame beta chains. Each entry merges the rows of one CDR3 protein and shows their most common DNA and genes. The sample table records around 410,000 distinct CDR3 sequences; 9.5% to 13% of these occur just once. Of the sample, roughly 6% falls within the top ten clones. The specimen was PBMCs from the stem cell graft donor, collected from the stem cell graft. All receptors come from a human donor who donated a stem cell graft to a child with acute myeloid leukemia.

This clonotype has a handful of counts. The rearrangement joins TRBV29-1 to TRBJ2-3; 7 nucleotides agree with TRBD2. V was clipped by 5 bases and J by 2 bases; unmatched bases: 10. Looked up from germline, CDR1 is SQVTM and CDR2 is ANQGSEA. CDR3 length: 15 residues. CDR3 residues: CSVPPTSGNTDTQYF. The CDR3 region has the DNA TGCAGCGTTCCGCCAACCAGCGGGAACACAGATACGCAGTATTTT.

A few counts support this clonotype. This rearrangement joins TRBV4-1 to TRBJ2-7, with 9 bases matching TRBD2. Per the germline V gene, CDR1 is MGHRA and CDR2 is YSYEKL. The V and J ends lost 4 bases and 11 bases, in that order; junction bases with no gene match: 9. This CDR3 contains 13 residues. In DNA form, the CDR3 reads TGCGCCAGCAGCCGAAATCTAGCGGGGCTAAAGTACTTC. This codes for CASSRNLAGLKYF.

The chain joins TRBV7-2 to TRBJ2-1; 8 bases are shared with TRBD2. This CDR3 has 16 amino acids. Germline loops: CDR1 SGHTA, CDR2 FQGNSA. J lost 5 bases, V lost 2 bases, and 8 bases had no gene match. The CDR3 region is CASSLQAGGGHNEQFF. CDR3 coding DNA: TGTGCCAGCAGCTTACAGGCGGGAGGAGGGCACAATGAGCAGTTCTTC.

The chain combines TRBV15 with TRBJ2-5; 8 positions match TRBD1. Looked up from germline, CDR1 is LNHNV and CDR2 is YYDKDF (reference sequence). The V gene end was trimmed by 0 bases and the J gene end by 5 bases; junction bases not matched to a gene: 8. The CDR3 spans 16 residues. Here the CDR3 reads CATSREPDRAAETQYF. The CDR3 DNA reads as TGTGCCACCAGCAGAGAGCCGGACAGGGCGGCGGAGACCCAGTACTTC. The full variable domain, in which reference TRBV15 and TRBJ2-5 provide the parts outside the CDR3, is DAMVIQNPRYQVTQFGKPVTLSCSQTLNHNVMYWYQQKSSQAPKLLFHYYDKDFNNEADTPDNFQSRRPNTSFCFLDIRSPGLGDTAMYLCATSREPDRAAETQYFGPGTRLLVL.

This clonotype has ten or more counts. The chain has TRBV5-1 and TRBJ2-5; 11 nucleotides match TRBD2. From germline, CDR1 is SGHRS and CDR2 YFSETQ. The CDR3 is 15 amino acids. V dropped 4 bases and J dropped 2; count of bases not matched to a gene: 4. CDR3 coding DNA: TGCGCCAGCAGCGGGGGACTAGCGGCTCAAGAGACCCAGTACTTC. Its translation: CASSGGLAAQETQYF.

Only a few counts were recorded for this clonotype. Here the CDR3 reads CASSGHPGTGRTAANEKLFF. In nucleotides, the CDR3 is TGTGCCAGCAGTGGTCATCCCGGGACAGGGCGAACCGCGGCTAATGAAAAACTGTTTTTT. The V call is TRBV25-1, the J call TRBJ1-4; 9 bases agree with TRBD1. V gave up 4 bases and J gave up 3 bases; unmatched junction bases: 18. This CDR3 spans 20 amino acids. Germline loops: CDR1 MGHDK, CDR2 SYGVNS.

About this clonotype: At one boundary the junction diverges from the germline segment, which might be a read error. The V gene is TRBV5-6, the J gene TRBJ2-3, with 9 bases lining up with TRBD2. The germline CDR1 and CDR2 sequences are SGHDT and YYEEEE. The CDR3 totals 15 residues. CDR3 bases: TGTGCCAGCAGCGTATCCGGGACTAGCAAAGATACGCAGTATTTT. Its translation is CASSVSGTSKDTQYF.

This clonotype was counted between two and nine times. The V gene is TRBV20-1, the J gene TRBJ1-1, with D perhaps TRBD1 (6 bases). Germline CDR1 and CDR2: DFQATT and SNEGSKA (reference sequence). V lost 0 bases, J lost 0 bases, and 8 bases lay in between. The CDR3 consists of 14 residues. This CDR3 is CSARDGTLNTEAFF. Here the CDR3 DNA reads TGCAGTGCTAGAGATGGGACATTGAACACTGAAGCTTTCTTT.

V is TRBV5-1 and J is TRBJ2-1; possible D gene TRBD2, 8 bases. Germline V lookup: CDR1 SGHRS, CDR2 YFSETQ. The CDR3 spans 18 residues. V shed 0 bases and J shed 5 bases, with 21 bases lying between them. CDR3 bases: TGCGCCAGCAGCTTGGCAGGGGGACTAGGGGTGTTAGACAATGAGCAGTTCTTC. This translates into CASSLAGGLGVLDNEQFF.

Ten or more counts support this clonotype. V is TRBV6-1 and J is TRBJ1-1, with D maybe TRBD1 (5 bases). Germline assignment: CDR1 MNHNS and CDR2 SASEGT. The CDR3 contains 15 residues. V gave up 6 bases and J gave up 3 bases, with 17 bases separating them. CDR3 loop: CASSPGTRGHTEAFF. The CDR3 region has the DNA TGTGCCAGCAGCCCGGGGACGCGTGGGCACACTGAAGCTTTCTTT.

This chain connects TRBV5-1 to TRBJ2-2; 9 bases fit TRBD2. CDR3 length: 19 residues. Trimming removed 7 bases from V and 6 bases from J; junction bases left unmatched: 22. CDR1 and CDR2 from the germline V gene are SGHRS and YFSETQ. The CDR3 sequence: CASRSPTAGLAGGAGELFF. The CDR3, as DNA: TGCGCCAGCCGCTCACCCACCGCGGGACTAGCAGGTGGGGCCGGGGAGCTGTTTTTT.

V is TRBV4-1 and J is TRBJ1-6; TRBD1 might be the D (5 bases). Germline CDR1 MGHRA, CDR2 YSYEKL. Trimming pared 1 base from V and 5 bases from J, leaving 9 bases between. This CDR3 is built from 15 residues. The CDR3: CASSQGQLNNSPLHF. In nucleotides, the CDR3 is TGCGCCAGCAGCCAAGGACAGCTGAATAATTCACCCCTCCACTTT.

The V and J genes are TRBV15 and TRBJ1-5; the D is unclear. From germline, CDR1 is LNHNV and CDR2 YYDKDF (reference sequence). This CDR3 spans 12 amino acids. V gave up 1 base and J gave up 7 bases, with 5 bases separating them. CDR3 in DNA: TGTGCCACCAGCAGAGTTGACCAGCCCCAGCATTTT. Translating it yields CATSRVDQPQHF.

The chain has TRBV29-1 and TRBJ2-3, with D maybe TRBD2 (5 bases). V was shortened by 4 bases and J by 6 bases, with 11 bases between the two germline ends. Germline CDR1 SQVTM, CDR2 ANQGSEA. This CDR3 region has 12 residues. This chain's CDR3 is CSVVGRRDTQYF. Written as DNA, the CDR3 is TGCAGCGTTGTGGGCAGGAGGGATACGCAGTATTTT.

This rearrangement joins TRBV20-1 to TRBJ2-7; D ambiguous. Looked up from germline, CDR1 is DFQATT and CDR2 is SNEGSKA (reference sequence). With 0 bases removed from V and 2 bases from J, the gap between germline ends came to 11 bases. The CDR3 is made up of 14 amino acids. The CDR3: CSARDHNSPYEQYF. In DNA, the CDR3 is TGCAGTGCTAGAGATCACAACAGCCCCTACGAGCAGTACTTC.

The chain is built from TRBV27 and TRBJ2-4; 7 bases are shared with TRBD2. Trimming removed 7 bases from V and 0 bases from J; junction bases left unmatched: 3. The CDR3 has 14 residues. Germline lookup yields CDR1 MNHEY and CDR2 SMNVEV (reference sequence). CDR3 loop: CASTSGGAKNIQYF. The CDR3 nucleotides read TGTGCCAGCACCTCGGGGGGAGCCAAAAACATTCAGTACTTC.

This chain uses TRBV4-2 with TRBJ2-3; tentative D call: TRBD2 (6 bases). The CDR3 spans 15 residues. Per germline, CDR1 LGHNA and CDR2 YNFKEQ. Between the trimmed V and J ends, which lost 0 bases and 5 bases, there was a span of 12 bases. CDR3 DNA: TGTGCCAGCAGCCAAGATGGGCTAGCGATAGATACGCAGTATTTT. It encodes CASSQDGLAIDTQYF.

CDR3 amino acids: CSASSATGELFF. The CDR3 DNA is TGCAGTGCGTCGAGCGCGACCGGGGAGCTGTTTTTT. J is TRBJ2-2 and V is TRBV20-1; D not certain. V lost 6 bases to trimming and J lost 5 bases, with 10 bases between them. This CDR3 contains 12 residues. CDR1 DFQATT and CDR2 SNEGSKA come from the germline V gene (reference sequence).

The rearrangement uses TRBV5-1 and TRBJ1-1; 8 nucleotides agree with TRBD1. In germline, CDR1 is SGHRS, CDR2 YFSETQ. V lost 1 base and J lost 6; bases outside the gene matches: 5. This CDR3 has 14 amino acids. CDR3 coding DNA: TGCGCCAGCAGCTTGTATCAGGGGGCCCCTGAAGCTTTCTTT. Translation: CASSLYQGAPEAFF.

This clonotype was detected a few times. The genes are TRBV20-1 and TRBJ2-7; TRBD2 matches 9 bases. The germline CDR1 and CDR2 sequences are DFQATT and SNEGSKA (reference sequence). The trim removed 6 bases at V and 7 bases at J, leaving 16 bases unmatched. The CDR3 spans 15 residues. CDR3 DNA: TGCAGTGCCTCCACTAGTAGCGGGAGAGGGTTGGAGCAGTACTTC. Encoded protein: CSASTSSGRGLEQYF.